Following are 11 T cell receptor beta chains from one sample sequenced in a study of T cells in Graves' hyperthyroidism and ophthalmopathy. The investigators amplified TCR beta CDR3 regions from RNA transcripts. The study used the HTBI primer set for a first-round RT-PCR of the TCR CDR3. TCRdb itself ran the multiplex PCR reads through MiXCR, one entry per CDR3 protein. Of about 59,000 distinct CDR3 sequences in the sample, approximately 50% were seen once. Sequencing used blood. The receptors come from a woman aged 55-69 years with Graves' ophthalmopathy.

This clonotype was seen only once. This rearrangement joins TRBV7-2 to TRBJ1-4, with D perhaps matching TRBD1 (5 bases). The germline gives CDR1 SGHTA, CDR2 FQGNSA. V was shortened by 1 base and J by 8 bases, with 8 bases between the two germline ends. The CDR3 spans 13 residues. Here the CDR3 reads CASSLVGVEKLFF. In nucleotides, the CDR3 is TGTGCCAGCAGCTTAGTGGGGGTCGAAAAACTGTTTTTT.

The genes are TRBV18 and TRBJ2-2, with TRBD2 matching over 9 bases. V gave up 2 bases and J gave up 5 bases; unmatched junction bases: 6. The CDR3 is 16 amino acids. The germline V gene encodes CDR1 KGHSH and CDR2 LQKENI. In nucleotides, the CDR3 is TGTGCCAGCTCACCATGGGGACTAGCTAATACCGGGGAGCTGTTTTTT. Amino acid sequence: CASSPWGLANTGELFF. The entire variable domain, with the rest obtained from reference TRBV18 and TRBJ2-2, is as follows: NAGVMQNPRHLVRRRGQEARLRCSPMKGHSHVYWYRQLPEEGLKFMVYLQKENIIDESGMPKERFSAEFPKEGPSILRIQQVVRGDSAAYFCASSPWGLANTGELFFGEGSRLTVL.

In regard to this clonotype: Since the CDR3 does not end with the conserved phenylalanine or tryptophan, this likely comes from a read error. The chain's CDR3 is CASSQDDSNYGYTL. In DNA form, the CDR3 reads TGCGCCAGTAGCCAAGATGACAGTAACTATGGCTACACCCTC. The chain uses TRBV4-3 and TRBJ1-2, with a tentative D call TRBD1 (5 bases). This CDR3 region has 14 residues. Germline-derived CDR1 and CDR2 are LGHNA and YSLEER.

This clonotype has at least ten counts. The chain recombines TRBV5-1 with TRBJ1-6; 7 bases are a match to TRBD1. From germline, CDR1 is SGHRS and CDR2 YFSETQ. The V segment lost 0 bases and the J segment 7 bases; nucleotides outside the gene matches: 7. This CDR3 is built from 16 residues. CDR3 in DNA: TGCGCCAGCAGCTTGGCCGAACAGGGGAGGAATTCACCCCTCCACTTT. This encodes CASSLAEQGRNSPLHF.

With respect to this clonotype: No conserved phenylalanine or tryptophan ends this CDR3, so it is likely a read error. V gene TRBV11-2 combines with J gene TRBJ1-6; TRBD1 aligns across 7 bases. Looked up from germline, CDR1 is SGHAT and CDR2 is FQNNGV. This CDR3 spans 15 amino acids. This CDR3 reads CASSLAGTDNSPLHL. DNA of the CDR3: TGTGCTAGCAGCTTAGCCGGGACAGATAATTCACCCCTCCACCTT.

Worth noting for this clonotype: A read error may account for a junction end that differs from germline. V is TRBV10-3 and J is TRBJ1-2; D is perhaps TRBD1 (6 bases). Germline V gene lookup returns CDR1 ENHRY and CDR2 SYGVKD. The CDR3 is made up of 15 amino acids. The CDR3: CAISELRGAVYGYTF. DNA for the CDR3: TGTGCTATCAGTGAGTTACGGGGGGCTGTCTATGGCTACACCTTC.

V usage is TRBV20-1 and J usage is TRBJ2-7; TRBD2 aligns across 10 bases. This CDR3 spans 15 amino acids. The V gene end was trimmed by 6 bases and the J gene end by 9 bases; junction bases not matched to a gene: 17. The germline V gene encodes CDR1 DFQATT and CDR2 SNEGSKA (reference sequence). In nucleotides, the CDR3 is TGCAGTGCCTCCCTGACAGGGTCGGGACTAGCGAGGCAGTACTTC. Translating it yields CSASLTGSGLARQYF.

This clonotype came up many times. The V gene is TRBV9, the J gene TRBJ2-3, with D unresolved. The CDR3 length is 13 residues. The V end lost 4 bases, the J end lost 2 bases, and 8 bases lay between the germline ends. The germline V gene encodes CDR1 SGDLS and CDR2 YYNGEE. This chain's CDR3 is CASSPRHTDTQYF. The CDR3 DNA sequence: TGTGCCAGCAGCCCTCGACACACAGATACGCAGTATTTT.

About this clonotype itself: A much larger clone differs by one base, so this may be a read error. This rearrangement joins TRBV6-5 to TRBJ2-3; D is possibly TRBD2 (6 bases). Germline values: CDR1 MNHEY, CDR2 SVGAGI. Deletions cut 0 bases from V and 3 bases from J, with 13 bases between. This CDR3 spans 16 amino acids. CDR3 DNA sequence: TGTGCCAGCAGTTACTCTGGACTAACGGTAACAGATACGCAGTATTTT. It yields the protein CASSYSGLTVTDTQYF.

This sequence joins TRBV7-2 and TRBJ2-1; no clear D. This CDR3 contains 13 residues. V lost 4 bases and J lost 10, with 14 bases in between. Germline CDR1 reads SGHTA; CDR2 reads FQGNSA. The DNA of the CDR3 is TGTGCCAGCAGCTCTGGGAACCTAAGGGAGCAGTTCTTC. It yields the protein CASSSGNLREQFF.

The rearrangement uses TRBV20-1 and TRBJ2-7; 15 bases align to TRBD2. The CDR3 extends over 15 amino acids. The trim removed 2 bases at V and 6 bases at J, leaving 5 bases unmatched. Germline CDR1 and CDR2: DFQATT and SNEGSKA (reference sequence). The CDR3 DNA sequence: TGCAGTGCTAGATGGACTAGCGGGAGGGCCGGCGAGCAGTACTTC. This gives the protein CSARWTSGRAGEQYF.